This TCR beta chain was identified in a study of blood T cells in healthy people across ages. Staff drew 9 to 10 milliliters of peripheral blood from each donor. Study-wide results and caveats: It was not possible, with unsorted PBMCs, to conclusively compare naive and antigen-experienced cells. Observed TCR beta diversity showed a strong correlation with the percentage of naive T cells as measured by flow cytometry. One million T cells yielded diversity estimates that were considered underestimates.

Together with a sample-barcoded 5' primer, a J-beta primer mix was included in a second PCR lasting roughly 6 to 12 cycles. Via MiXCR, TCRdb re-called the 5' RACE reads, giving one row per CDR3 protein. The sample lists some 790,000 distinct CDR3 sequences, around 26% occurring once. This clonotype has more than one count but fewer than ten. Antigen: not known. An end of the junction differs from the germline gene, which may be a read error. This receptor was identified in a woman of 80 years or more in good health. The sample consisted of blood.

In DNA form, the CDR3 reads TGTGCCAGCAGCGTGGGTCCTTATGGCTGCACCTTC. It encodes CASSVGPYGCTF. The gene calls are TRBV7-9 and TRBJ1-2; D gene uncertain. Germline V gene lookup returns CDR1 SEHNR and CDR2 FQNEAQ (reference sequence). The CDR3 is made up of 12 amino acids.